The 26 T cell receptor beta chains given below trace back to one sample, sequenced in a study of T cell responses to AZD1222 COVID-19 vaccine. Generated by immunoSEQ multiplex PCR, the TCRdb table keeps only in-frame clones and is missing some. The sample has around 81,000 clones, roughly 85% seen once. Sample: peripheral blood, taken on day 0 of AZD1222 vaccination. The source of these receptors is an adult in good health.

CDR3 bases: TGTGCCAGCAGTGAGATTGGGAATGAGCAGTTCTTC. It is translated as CASSEIGNEQFF. The V call is TRBV2, the J call TRBJ2-1; unclear D gene. V was shortened by 3 bases and J by 7 bases, with 7 bases between the two germline ends. Germline CDR1 reads SNHLY; CDR2 reads FYNNEI. This CDR3 has 12 amino acids.

CDR3 amino acids: CAWSLGDNQPQHF. CDR3 nucleotides: TGTGCCTGGAGTCTGGGGGATAATCAGCCCCAGCATTTT. The chain joins TRBV30 to TRBJ1-5; a possible D gene is TRBD1 (5 bases). The CDR3 sequence is 13 residues long. Trimming took off 2 bases at V and 4 bases at J, with 9 bases between the two ends. Germline V gene sequence: CDR1 GTSNPN, CDR2 SVGIG (reference sequence).

The V and J genes are TRBV6-5 and TRBJ2-7; 9 positions match TRBD1. Trimming took 6 bases from V and 0 from J; bases not matched to a gene: 3. The CDR3 consists of 14 residues. Looked up from germline, CDR1 is MNHEY and CDR2 is SVGAGI. CDR3 residues: CASRGTGHSYEQYF. CDR3 sequence (DNA): TGTGCCAGCAGGGGGACAGGGCACTCCTACGAGCAGTACTTC.

This clone was counted a few times. V is TRBV6-5 and J is TRBJ1-1; D is unclear. The CDR3 is 13 amino acids. The germline CDR1 and CDR2 sequences are MNHEY and SVGAGI. V was cut by 10 bases and J by 3 bases, with 15 bases left in between. The CDR3 DNA reads TGTGCCATTTCCTTTGCGAGGGACACTGAAGCTTTCTTT. Its translation is CAISFARDTEAFF.

V is TRBV14 and J is TRBJ1-1, with 9 positions matching TRBD1. V was pared by 7 bases and J by 12 bases, with 12 bases of the junction left unmatched. Germline V gives CDR1 SGHDN, CDR2 FVKESK. The length of the CDR3 is 13 residues. The CDR3: CASKDLRDRVTFF. For the CDR3, the DNA is TGTGCCAGCAAAGACCTCCGGGACAGGGTAACTTTCTTT.

The chain joins TRBV9 to TRBJ1-5; possibly TRBD1 for D (6 bases). The germline V and J ends were trimmed by 2 bases and 8 bases, with 17 bases remaining between them. The CDR3 sequence is 15 residues long. CDR1 is SGDLS, CDR2 YYNGEE, per germline. CDR3 coding DNA: TGTGCCAGCAGCGTTGGGGACACCGGGCGGGAGCCCCAGCATTTT. This encodes CASSVGDTGREPQHF. The full variable domain, rest sourced from reference TRBV9 and TRBJ1-5, is DSGVTQTPKHLITATGQRVTLRCSPRSGDLSVYWYQQSLDQGLQFLIQYYNGEERAKGNILERFSAQQFPDLHSELNLSSLELGDSALYFCASSVGDTGREPQHFGDGTRLSIL.

The chain combines TRBV6-2 or TRBV6-3 with TRBJ2-5; TRBD1 aligns across 8 bases. Germline-derived CDR1 and CDR2 are MNHEY and SVGEGT. The CDR3 contains 15 residues. Trimming at V came to 6 bases and at J to 0 bases, leaving 6 bases not matched to a gene. CDR3 residues: CASSLGDRYQETQYF. As DNA, the CDR3 is TGTGCCAGCAGCCTCGGGGACAGGTACCAAGAGACCCAGTACTTC.

This chain uses TRBV2 with TRBJ1-5; D perhaps matches TRBD1 (6 bases). The CDR3 extends over 13 amino acids. V shed 8 bases and J shed 4 bases, with 12 bases lying between them. Germline CDR1 and CDR2: SNHLY and FYNNEI. CDR3: CASQGQQNQPQHF. For the CDR3, the DNA is TGTGCCAGCCAAGGACAGCAAAATCAGCCCCAGCATTTT.

The J gene is TRBJ2-5, the V gene TRBV5-8; tentatively, D is TRBD2 (5 bases). Trimming removed 6 bases at V and 6 bases at J, with 15 bases between. The germline CDR1 and CDR2 sequences are SGHTS and YDEGEE. The CDR3 has 13 residues. CDR3 sequence reads: CASTQTRGKTQYF. In DNA, the CDR3 is TGTGCCAGCACCCAAACGCGAGGGAAGACCCAGTACTTC.

The V gene is TRBV6-2 or TRBV6-3, the J gene TRBJ2-7, with D possibly being TRBD1 or TRBD2 (5 bases each). V was trimmed by 0 bases and J by 2 bases, leaving 11 bases between them. This CDR3 comprises 15 residues. The germline V gene encodes CDR1 MNHEY and CDR2 SVGEGT. The DNA of the CDR3 is TGTGCCAGCAGTTACTCGGGACCCGTTACCTACGAGCAGTACTTC. Its translation is CASSYSGPVTYEQYF.

This clone occurred a few times. This chain joins TRBV6-4 and TRBJ1-1; TRBD1 is a possible D gene (5 bases). Trimming took 9 bases from V and 3 from J, leaving 11 bases between them. CDR1 is MRHNA and CDR2 is SNTAGT in the germline V gene. This CDR3 is 12 amino acids long. The CDR3 loop is CARRGFDTEAFF. The DNA of the CDR3 is TGTGCCAGGAGGGGTTTTGACACTGAAGCTTTCTTT.

The chain joins TRBV5-1 to TRBJ2-5; TRBD2 matches at 8 bases. V lost 0 bases to trimming and J lost 4 bases; unmatched junction nucleotides: 5. Germline CDR1 and CDR2: SGHRS and YFSETQ. The CDR3 spans 15 residues. The CDR3 region is CASSLANSGGETQYF. CDR3 nucleotide sequence: TGCGCCAGCAGCTTGGCCAACAGCGGGGGAGAGACCCAGTACTTC.

The table lists this clone with a few counts. The rearrangement links TRBV4-2 to TRBJ2-7, with D perhaps matching TRBD1 (6 bases). CDR1 and CDR2 from the germline V gene are LGHNA and YNFKEQ. This CDR3 comprises 13 residues. The V gene lost 4 bases and the J gene lost 7 bases, with 14 bases spanning the gap. CDR3 DNA sequence: TGTGCCAGCAGCCTTAATACAGGGAGAGAGCAGTACTTC. This sequence encodes CASSLNTGREQYF.

A few counts support this clone. V is TRBV6-4 and J is TRBJ1-2; 9 bases map to TRBD1. Trimming cost V 3 bases and J 7 bases; bases outside gene matches: 0. From germline, CDR1 is MRHNA and CDR2 SNTAGT. The CDR3 runs to 12 residues. CDR3 DNA sequence: TGTGCCAGCAGTGAGGGACAGGGTGGCTACACCTTC. Its protein is CASSEGQGGYTF.

The chain joins TRBV3-1 (or the pseudogene TRBV3-2) to TRBJ2-2; a possible D gene is TRBD1 (6 bases). CDR3 length equals 14 residues. V was pared by 4 bases and J by 3 bases, with 9 bases between. The V gene's germline CDR1 is LGHDT and CDR2 YNNKEL (reference sequence). The CDR3 here is CASSPGQDTGELFF. In nucleotides, the CDR3 is TGTGCCAGCAGCCCGGGACAAGACACCGGGGAGCTGTTTTTT.

Only a few counts were recorded for this clone. The CDR3 sequence: CASGLVLKGTQGEQFF. DNA of the CDR3: TGTGCTAGTGGTTTGGTACTCAAGGGAACCCAGGGTGAGCAGTTCTTC. The chain couples TRBV12-5 to TRBJ2-1; weak D call: TRBD1 (5 bases). Germline CDR1 LGHNT, CDR2 FRNRAP. Between the trimmed V and J ends, which lost 0 bases and 9 bases, there was a span of 18 bases. The CDR3 contains 16 residues.

The chain employs TRBV24-1 and TRBJ2-1; 8 nucleotides line up with TRBD2. The V and J ends lost 9 bases and 0 bases, in that order; junction bases with no gene match: 6. Germline V gene sequence: CDR1 KGHDR, CDR2 SFDVKD. The CDR3 is made up of 15 amino acids. Here the CDR3 reads CATAIAGSSYNEQFF. CDR3 coding DNA: TGTGCCACCGCAATAGCGGGGAGCTCCTACAATGAGCAGTTCTTC.

The chain joins TRBV30 to TRBJ2-1; 8 bases are a match to TRBD2. The CDR3 totals 15 residues. V lost 3 bases and J lost 7; bases outside the gene matches: 11. From germline, CDR1 is GTSNPN and CDR2 SVGIG (reference sequence). The CDR3 DNA follows: TGTGCCTGGAGCGTGGGACTAGGAGGAGGTAATGAGCAGTTCTTC. Translated, it gives CAWSVGLGGGNEQFF.

This clone was observed once. The chain recombines TRBV25-1 with TRBJ2-7; 9 positions match TRBD1. The CDR3 has 15 amino acids. Germline V gives CDR1 MGHDK, CDR2 SYGVNS. J was trimmed by 5 bases and V by 0 bases; bases with no gene match: 5. The CDR3 is CASSEYWGQGNEQYF. In DNA, the CDR3 is TGTGCCAGCAGTGAATATTGGGGACAGGGTAACGAGCAGTACTTC.

This clone was detected once. V and J are TRBV4-3 and TRBJ2-3; D is perhaps TRBD2 (5 bases). This CDR3 comprises 13 residues. V lost 1 base and J 6 bases, leaving 8 bases between the germline ends. In germline, CDR1 is LGHNA, CDR2 YSLEER. Here the CDR3 DNA reads TGCGCCAGCAGCCAAGCCGTAGCGGATACGCAGTATTTT. It is translated as CASSQAVADTQYF.

The CDR3 sequence: CASIDRARDTQYF. The CDR3 DNA sequence: TGCGCCAGCATAGACAGGGCACGGGATACGCAGTATTTT. This chain links TRBV5-1 with TRBJ2-3, with 7 bases lining up with TRBD1. This CDR3 comprises 13 residues. Germline CDR1 reads SGHRS; CDR2 reads YFSETQ. The J segment lost 6 bases and the V segment lost 6 bases, leaving 7 bases of the junction unmatched.

This chain links TRBV7-2 with TRBJ1-3; D unresolved. The CDR3 loop spans 14 amino acids. Trimming cost V 1 base and J 1 base, with 5 bases left between them. CDR1 and CDR2 (germline): SGHTA, FQGNSA. CDR3 DNA sequence: TGTGCCAGCAGCTTAGATTCGTCTGGAAACACCATATATTTT. It is translated as CASSLDSSGNTIYF.

This rearrangement joins TRBV7-2 to TRBJ2-1; 12 bases align to TRBD2. V trimming: 5 bases; J trimming: 9 bases; junction bases outside the gene matches: 8. CDR3 size: 15 residues. CDR1 is SGHTA and CDR2 is FQGNSA in the germline V gene. Written as DNA, the CDR3 is TGTGCCAGCAGCCAGCGGACTAGCGGGACTCGTGAGCAGTTCTTC. This gives the protein CASSQRTSGTREQFF.

The chain recombines TRBV2 with TRBJ1-2; 11 positions match TRBD1. CDR1 SNHLY and CDR2 FYNNEI come from the germline V gene. Trimming cost V 1 base and J 3 bases; bases outside gene matches: 4. CDR3 length equals 16 residues. The CDR3 nucleotides read TGTGCCAGCAGTGAAGTAGGACAGGGGGCCCACTATGGCTACACCTTC. Its translation is CASSEVGQGAHYGYTF.

The V gene is TRBV6-5, the J gene TRBJ1-2; 8 bases match TRBD1. The trim removed 5 bases at V and 4 bases at J, leaving 9 bases unmatched. This CDR3 has 15 amino acids. The germline CDR1 and CDR2 sequences are MNHEY and SVGAGI. CDR3 sequence (DNA): TGTGCCAGCAGTCTACGAGGGACAGGCTTCTATGGCTACACCTTC. Its protein is CASSLRGTGFYGYTF.

In its sample, this clone was seen a few times. Other DNA sequences in the sample encode the same CDR3. The rearrangement joins TRBV19 to TRBJ1-2; perhaps TRBD1 as D (5 bases). The CDR3 spans 14 residues. Germline V gene lookup returns CDR1 LNHDA and CDR2 SQIVND (reference sequence). The V and J ends lost 5 bases and 2 bases respectively, with 12 bases between them. The CDR3 DNA reads TGTGCCAGTAGTTCCCCGGGGCTGAACTATGGCTACACCTTC. It specifies CASSSPGLNYGYTF.